This passage covers 30 T cell receptor beta chains from one sample sequenced in a study of blood T cell repertoires in COVID-19 (dated by TCRdb to the early 2020s). To prepare the library, the immunoSEQ multiplex PCR assay was applied. TCRdb obtained this table from immuneACCESS and retained in-frame rearrangements with V and J assigned. These tables miss some clones; where compared with another copy, unresolved V genes account for less than half of the shortfall, and the remainder is unexplained. Across this sample there are about 77,000 clones, with 75% to 85% seen only once. The biggest ten clones account for more than 4% of the sample. Sequenced material: peripheral blood. The receptor source for this set is a woman in her 70s with acute or convalescent COVID-19.

The genes are TRBV4-3 and TRBJ1-6; 10 bases fit TRBD1. V dropped 3 bases and J dropped 4; count of bases not matched to a gene: 3. This CDR3 has 16 residues. CDR1 and CDR2 from the germline V gene are LGHNA and YSLEER. This CDR3 reads CASSQRDRGYNSPLHF. As DNA, the CDR3 is TGCGCCAGCAGCCAGCGGGACAGGGGATATAATTCACCCCTCCACTTT.

This clone occurred once. This chain connects TRBV12-3 or TRBV12-4 to TRBJ1-1; 9 bases align to TRBD1. V shed 10 bases, J shed 3 bases, and the junction held 3 bases outside the gene matches. CDR3 size: 12 residues. This CDR3 reads CATGTGYTEAFF. The CDR3 DNA reads TGTGCCACCGGGACAGGGTACACTGAAGCTTTCTTT.

The V and J genes are TRBV2 and TRBJ1-5; 7 bases match TRBD1. After removal of 4 bases from V and 2 bases from J, the junction contained 8 bases not matched to a gene. The CDR3 extends over 16 amino acids. From germline, CDR1 is SNHLY and CDR2 FYNNEI. The chain's CDR3 is CASSGARGKGNQPQHF. DNA of the CDR3: TGTGCCAGCAGTGGAGCCAGGGGGAAGGGCAATCAGCCCCAGCATTTT.

The gene calls are TRBV5-1 and TRBJ2-5, with D unresolved. Germline V gives CDR1 SGHRS, CDR2 YFSETQ. This CDR3 has 14 amino acids. V lost 1 base and J 1 base, leaving 8 bases between the germline ends. CDR3 sequence (DNA): TGCGCCAGCAGCTTGTACAGCCTCCAAGAGACCCAGTACTTC. Amino acid sequence: CASSLYSLQETQYF.

This clone was counted a few times. The chain employs TRBV4-1 and TRBJ2-6; D might be TRBD1 (6 bases). The V and J ends lost 2 bases and 0 bases respectively, with 14 bases between them. Germline values: CDR1 MGHRA, CDR2 YSYEKL. The CDR3 is made up of 18 amino acids. CDR3 residues: CASSQQALQGSGANVLTF. Here the CDR3 DNA reads TGCGCCAGCAGCCAACAAGCCCTACAGGGCTCTGGGGCCAACGTCCTGACTTTC.

The J gene is TRBJ2-2, the V gene TRBV7-3; 12 bases match TRBD1. V dropped 5 bases and J dropped 6; count of bases not matched to a gene: 4. Germline V lookup: CDR1 SGHTA, CDR2 FQGTGA. The CDR3 covers 15 residues. CDR3 region: CASSGTGGSPGELFF. The CDR3 DNA reads as TGTGCCAGCAGCGGGACAGGGGGCTCCCCCGGGGAGCTGTTTTTT.

This clone has just a few counts. The chain combines TRBV27 with TRBJ2-7; D is possibly TRBD2 (5 bases). Trimming removed 6 bases from V and 1 base from J, with 13 bases in between. The germline V gene has CDR1 MNHEY and CDR2 SMNVEV (reference sequence). The CDR3 sequence is 14 residues long. The DNA of the CDR3 is TGTGCCAGCAGATTCGGACGGGATTCCTACGAGCAGTACTTC. Protein sequence: CASRFGRDSYEQYF.

The V and J genes are TRBV6-4 and TRBJ1-5; 8 bases map to TRBD1. CDR3 length: 17 residues. The germline V gene encodes CDR1 MRHNA and CDR2 SNTAGT. V trimming: 4 bases; J trimming: 0 bases; junction bases outside the gene matches: 8. CDR3 nucleotides: TGTGCCAGCAGTGCCCTTGGGACAGGCCCTAGCAATCAGCCCCAGCATTTT. Residues: CASSALGTGPSNQPQHF.

The V call is TRBV24-1, the J call TRBJ2-1, with 8 bases aligning to TRBD1. The CDR3 has 15 amino acids. The J segment lost 5 bases and the V segment lost 7 bases, leaving 9 bases of the junction unmatched. Germline lookup yields CDR1 KGHDR and CDR2 SFDVKD. CDR3 sequence (DNA): TGTGCCACCAGATCAGGGACAGGACCAAACAATGAGCAGTTCTTC. Translated, it gives CATRSGTGPNNEQFF.

The CDR3 DNA follows: TGTGCCACCAGTGATAGTGGGACAGGGAGGTCTGGGGCCAACGTCCTGACTTTC. Translation: CATSDSGTGRSGANVLTF. The chain employs TRBV24-1 and TRBJ2-6; 9 bases match TRBD1. The CDR3 consists of 18 residues. Germline CDR1 KGHDR, CDR2 SFDVKD. J was trimmed by 1 base and V by 3 bases; bases with no gene match: 6.

This chain links TRBV18 with TRBJ2-7, with 9 bases that match TRBD2. V was pared by 3 bases and J by 8 bases, with 11 bases of the junction left unmatched. The germline gives CDR1 KGHSH, CDR2 LQKENI. The CDR3 extends over 15 amino acids. The chain's CDR3 is CASSPQGGGGDQQYF. The CDR3 DNA reads TGTGCCAGCTCACCTCAGGGCGGGGGGGGAGACCAGCAGTACTTC.

This clone has just a few counts. V usage is TRBV5-1 and J usage is TRBJ1-1; the match to TRBD1 covers 8 bases. This CDR3 is 16 amino acids long. The germline V gene has CDR1 SGHRS and CDR2 YFSETQ. The ends lost 0 bases at V and 4 bases at J; junction bases unmatched: 8. The CDR3 DNA follows: TGCGCCAGCAGCTTGGCCGGACAGGGAAATCCCACTGAAGCTTTCTTT. This sequence encodes CASSLAGQGNPTEAFF.

The V and J genes are TRBV6-5 and TRBJ2-7; D ambiguous. Germline V gene data show CDR1 as MNHEY and CDR2 as SVGAGI. CDR3 length: 14 amino acids. Trimming shortened V by 2 bases and J by 2 bases, and 10 bases separated the two germline ends. CDR3 sequence reads: CASSYMGRPYEQYF. The CDR3 DNA is TGTGCCAGCAGTTACATGGGCAGACCCTACGAGCAGTACTTC.

The table lists this clone with a count of one. V is TRBV27 and J is TRBJ2-2; D is ambiguous. CDR3 length equals 12 residues. In germline, CDR1 is MNHEY, CDR2 SMNVEV (reference sequence). With 5 bases removed from V and 8 bases from J, the gap between germline ends came to 9 bases. CDR3 residues: CASSPPGGELFF. The CDR3 bases are TGTGCCAGCAGTCCCCCAGGAGGGGAGCTGTTTTTT.

V usage is TRBV18 and J usage is TRBJ1-3; possible D gene TRBD1, 6 bases. The germline V gene has CDR1 KGHSH and CDR2 LQKENI. CDR3 length: 16 amino acids. V lost 2 bases, J lost 4 bases, and 15 bases lay in between. CDR3 sequence: CASSPWTARDGNTIYF. The CDR3 DNA reads as TGTGCCAGCTCACCATGGACAGCACGAGACGGAAACACCATATATTTT.

This chain uses TRBV6-5 with TRBJ2-1; TRBD1 matches 7 bases. This CDR3 contains 15 residues. With V trimmed by 8 bases and J by 0 bases, 7 bases remained unmatched. CDR1 is MNHEY and CDR2 is SVGAGI in the germline V gene. The chain's CDR3 is CASRDSIASYNEQFF. CDR3 coding DNA: TGTGCCAGCCGGGACAGCATAGCCTCCTACAATGAGCAGTTCTTC.

This clone was counted a single time. The chain recombines TRBV24-1 with TRBJ2-5; a possible D gene is TRBD1 (5 bases). V lost 3 bases to trimming and J lost 5 bases, with 18 bases between them. CDR1 is KGHDR and CDR2 is SFDVKD in the germline V gene. This CDR3 has 16 amino acids. The CDR3 DNA reads as TGTGCCACCAGTGATGCCGACAGTCTTATGGGGGAGACCCAGTACTTC. Its translation: CATSDADSLMGETQYF.

The J gene is TRBJ2-3, the V gene TRBV14; 12 bases fit TRBD2. The germline V gene encodes CDR1 SGHDN and CDR2 FVKESK. V lost 0 bases, J lost 0 bases, and 7 bases stayed unmatched. The CDR3 has 19 residues. The CDR3 bases are TGTGCCAGCAGCCAAGATGGACTAGCGGGGTGGACTAGCACAGATACGCAGTATTTT. Translation: CASSQDGLAGWTSTDTQYF.

This clone showed up just a few times. CDR3: CASSLELAGVHTQYF. The CDR3 DNA reads as TGTGCCAGCAGCTTAGAACTAGCGGGGGTACATACGCAGTATTTT. The V gene is TRBV7-6, the J gene TRBJ2-3; 11 nucleotides line up with TRBD2. J gave up 7 bases and V 1 base, and 4 bases lay outside the gene matches. CDR1 and CDR2 from the germline V gene are SGHVS and FNYEAQ. This CDR3 is built from 15 residues. Filled out from reference TRBV7-6 and TRBJ2-3, the complete variable domain reads GAGVSQSPRYKVTKRGQDVALRCDPISGHVSLYWYRQALGQGPEFLTYFNYEAQQDKSGLPNDRFSAERPEGSISTLTIQRTEQRDSAMYRCASSLELAGVHTQYFGPGTRLTVL.

In this sample, this clone turned up once. This chain uses TRBV11-3 with TRBJ1-2; D unclear. Per germline, CDR1 SGHNT and CDR2 YENEEA. V was trimmed by 4 bases and J by 0 bases, leaving 15 bases between them. The CDR3 has 16 amino acids. In DNA, the CDR3 is TGTGCCAGCAGCTACGCCGGGAGTTCAGCTAACTATGGCTACACCTTC. Amino acids: CASSYAGSSANYGYTF. The full variable domain, rest sourced from reference TRBV11-3 and TRBJ1-2, is EAGVVQSPRYKIIEKKQPVAFWCNPISGHNTLYWYLQNLGQGPELLIRYENEEAVDDSQLPKDRFSAERLKGVDSTLKIQPAELGDSAVYLCASSYAGSSANYGYTFGSGTRLTVV.

This clone was counted once. The rearrangement joins TRBV4-3 to TRBJ1-2; D call uncertain. Germline-derived CDR1 and CDR2 are LGHNA and YSLEER. This CDR3 region has 19 residues. The V gene lost 1 base and the J gene lost 5 bases, with 26 bases spanning the gap. CDR3 sequence reads: CASSQAFSFGGQGFYGYTF. The CDR3 DNA sequence: TGCGCCAGCAGCCAAGCTTTTTCGTTCGGAGGGCAAGGGTTTTATGGCTACACCTTC.

The V and J genes are TRBV7-2 and TRBJ2-2; perhaps TRBD2 as D (6 bases). CDR1 SGHTA and CDR2 FQGNSA come from the germline V gene. The CDR3 totals 15 residues. Between the trimmed V and J ends, which lost 4 bases and 1 base, there was a span of 10 bases. In DNA form, the CDR3 reads TGTGCCAGCAGCTCTAGCGCTTTGAACACCGGGGAGCTGTTTTTT. Translated, it gives CASSSSALNTGELFF.

This chain joins TRBV5-1 and TRBJ1-1; D gene unclear. This CDR3 comprises 14 residues. Between the trimmed V and J ends, which lost 1 base and 3 bases, there was a span of 10 bases. The germline gives CDR1 SGHRS, CDR2 YFSETQ. DNA of the CDR3: TGCGCCAGCAGCTTGTCCGACTGGGACACTGAAGCTTTCTTT. It translates to CASSLSDWDTEAFF.

The rearrangement joins TRBV2 to TRBJ2-7, with 7 positions matching TRBD1. The length of the CDR3 is 15 residues. The V and J ends lost 2 bases and 4 bases, in that order; junction bases with no gene match: 8. Germline V CDR1 and CDR2: SNHLY, FYNNEI. CDR3 sequence reads: CASSETAGTEYEQYF. In DNA form, the CDR3 reads TGTGCCAGCAGTGAAACAGCAGGGACAGAATACGAGCAGTACTTC.

The chain couples TRBV6-2 or TRBV6-3 to TRBJ1-2; D may be TRBD1 (5 bases). Trimming left V 2 bases short and J 8 bases short, with 12 bases between. This CDR3 comprises 13 residues. From germline, CDR1 is MNHEY and CDR2 SVGEGT. Here the CDR3 reads CASSYPGKLGYTF. Here the CDR3 DNA reads TGTGCCAGCAGTTACCCAGGGAAGTTGGGCTACACCTTC.

The chain carries TRBV3-1 (or the pseudogene TRBV3-2) and TRBJ1-2, with TRBD1 matching 8 bases. The CDR3 loop spans 16 amino acids. Germline V gives CDR1 LGHDT, CDR2 YNNKEL (reference sequence). The trim removed 4 bases at V and 2 bases at J, leaving 9 bases unmatched. This CDR3 is CASSPGGASANYGYTF. CDR3 nucleotides: TGTGCCAGCAGCCCAGGGGGCGCATCAGCCAACTATGGCTACACCTTC.

The chain is built from TRBV2 and TRBJ1-1; weak D call: TRBD1 (5 bases). This CDR3 spans 13 amino acids. From germline, CDR1 is SNHLY and CDR2 FYNNEI. The V end lost 8 bases, the J end lost 4 bases, and 14 bases lay between the germline ends. The chain's CDR3 is CASRGGRGTEAFF. CDR3 in DNA: TGTGCCAGCCGGGGGGGAAGGGGCACTGAAGCTTTCTTT.

V gene TRBV3-1 (or the pseudogene TRBV3-2) combines with J gene TRBJ1-3; no firm D call. V was clipped by 0 bases and J by 0 bases, with 6 bases between them. Germline CDR1 reads LGHDT; CDR2 reads YNNKEL (reference sequence). The CDR3 has 15 amino acids. This CDR3 is CASSQDTVSGNTIYF. CDR3 DNA: TGTGCCAGCAGCCAAGATACAGTCTCTGGAAACACCATATATTTT.

The rearrangement uses TRBV6-5 and TRBJ1-2, with a weak D call TRBD1 (6 bases). The CDR3 totals 15 residues. Germline loops: CDR1 MNHEY, CDR2 SVGAGI. Trimming took off 5 bases at V and 2 bases at J, with 15 bases between the two ends. CDR3 DNA: TGTGCCAGCAGTATTACAGGGCTATTAAACTATGGCTACACCTTC. Amino acids: CASSITGLLNYGYTF.

As for this clone: The same CDR3 arises from other DNA sequences in this sample as well. The CDR3 loop reads CASSEWAGANYGYTF. CDR3 sequence (DNA): TGTGCCAGCAGTGAATGGGCAGGTGCTAACTATGGCTACACCTTC. This sequence joins TRBV6-1 and TRBJ1-2; D gene ambiguous. This CDR3 contains 15 residues. CDR1 and CDR2 (germline): MNHNS, SASEGT. V was pared by 2 bases and J by 0 bases, with 10 bases between.